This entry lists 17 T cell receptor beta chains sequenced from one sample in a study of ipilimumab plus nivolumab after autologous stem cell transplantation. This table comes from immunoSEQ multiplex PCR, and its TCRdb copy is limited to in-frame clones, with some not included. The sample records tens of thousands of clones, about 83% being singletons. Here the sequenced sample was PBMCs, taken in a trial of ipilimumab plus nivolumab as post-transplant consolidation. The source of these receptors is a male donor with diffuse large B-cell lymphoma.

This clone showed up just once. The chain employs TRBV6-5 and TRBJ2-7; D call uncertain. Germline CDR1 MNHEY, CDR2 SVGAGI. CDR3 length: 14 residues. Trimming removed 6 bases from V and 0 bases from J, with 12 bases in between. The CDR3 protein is CASSRTEYSYEQYF. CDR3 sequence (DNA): TGTGCCAGCAGCCGAACAGAGTACTCCTACGAGCAGTACTTC.

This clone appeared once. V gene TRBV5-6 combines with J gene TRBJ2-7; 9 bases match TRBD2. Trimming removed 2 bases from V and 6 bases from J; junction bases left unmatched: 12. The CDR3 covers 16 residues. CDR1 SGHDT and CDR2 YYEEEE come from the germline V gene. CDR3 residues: CASSLGSAGGFGEQYF. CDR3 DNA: TGTGCCAGCAGCTTAGGCTCAGCGGGGGGTTTTGGCGAGCAGTACTTC.

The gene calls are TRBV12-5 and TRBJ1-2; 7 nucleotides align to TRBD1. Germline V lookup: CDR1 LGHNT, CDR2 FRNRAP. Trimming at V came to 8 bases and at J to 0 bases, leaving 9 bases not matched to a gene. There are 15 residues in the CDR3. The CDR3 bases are TGTGCTAGTTATGGGACAGAGCTTTCTAACTATGGCTACACCTTC. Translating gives CASYGTELSNYGYTF.

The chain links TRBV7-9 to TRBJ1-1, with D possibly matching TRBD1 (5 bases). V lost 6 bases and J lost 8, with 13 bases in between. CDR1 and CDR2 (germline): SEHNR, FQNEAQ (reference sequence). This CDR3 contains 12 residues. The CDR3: CASRPDQGEAFF. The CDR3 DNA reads TGTGCCAGCAGGCCAGATCAGGGCGAAGCTTTCTTT.

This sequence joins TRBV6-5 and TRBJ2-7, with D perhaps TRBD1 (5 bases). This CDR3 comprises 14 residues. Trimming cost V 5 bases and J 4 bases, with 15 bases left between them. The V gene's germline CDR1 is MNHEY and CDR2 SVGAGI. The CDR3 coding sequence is TGTGCCAGCAGTCGGACACCGCGTCTGTACGAGCAGTACTTC. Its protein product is CASSRTPRLYEQYF.

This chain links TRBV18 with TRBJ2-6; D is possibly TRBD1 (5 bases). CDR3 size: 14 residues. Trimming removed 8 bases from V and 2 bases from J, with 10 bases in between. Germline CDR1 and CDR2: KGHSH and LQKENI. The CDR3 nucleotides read TGTGCCAGCCGACAGTCGGCTGGGGCCAACGTCCTGACTTTC. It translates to CASRQSAGANVLTF.

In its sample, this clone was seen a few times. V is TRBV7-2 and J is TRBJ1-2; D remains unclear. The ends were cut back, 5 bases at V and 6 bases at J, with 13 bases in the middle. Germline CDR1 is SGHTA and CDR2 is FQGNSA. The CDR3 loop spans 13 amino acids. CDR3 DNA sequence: TGTGCCAGCAGCCCCTTTCGTGGGGATGGCTACACCTTC. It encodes CASSPFRGDGYTF. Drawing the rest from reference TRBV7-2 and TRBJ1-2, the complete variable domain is GAGVSQSPSNKVTEKGKDVELRCDPISGHTALYWYRQSLGQGLEFLIYFQGNSAPDKSGLPSDRFSAERTGGSVSTLTIQRTQQEDSAVYLCASSPFRGDGYTFGSGTRLTVV.

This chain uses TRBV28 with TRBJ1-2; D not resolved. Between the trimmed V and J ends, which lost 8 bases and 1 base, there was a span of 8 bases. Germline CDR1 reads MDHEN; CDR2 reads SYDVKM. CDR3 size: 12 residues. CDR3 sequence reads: CASRTVNYGYTF. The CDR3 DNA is TGTGCCAGCCGTACAGTTAACTATGGCTACACCTTC.

This CDR3 reads CASSLSISRTGVSEQYF. DNA of the CDR3: TGTGCCAGCAGTTTATCCATTTCTAGGACAGGCGTTAGCGAGCAGTACTTC. The chain joins TRBV28 to TRBJ2-7; the match to TRBD1 covers 7 bases. There are 17 residues in the CDR3. The ends lost 1 base at V and 6 bases at J; junction bases unmatched: 15. Germline CDR1 and CDR2: MDHEN and SYDVKM.

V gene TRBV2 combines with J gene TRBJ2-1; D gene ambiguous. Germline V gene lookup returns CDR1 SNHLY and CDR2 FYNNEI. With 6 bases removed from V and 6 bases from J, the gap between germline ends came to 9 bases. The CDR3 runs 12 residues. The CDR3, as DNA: TGTGCCAGCAGCCCGGACCTCAATGAGCAGTTCTTC. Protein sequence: CASSPDLNEQFF.

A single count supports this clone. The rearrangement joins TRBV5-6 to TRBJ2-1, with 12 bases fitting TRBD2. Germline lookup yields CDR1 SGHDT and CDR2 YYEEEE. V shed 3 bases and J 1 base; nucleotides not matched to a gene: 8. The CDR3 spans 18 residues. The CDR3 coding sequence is TGTGCCAGCAGCTGGTTCGCTAGCGGGGGGGCGTCCTACAATGAGCAGTTCTTC. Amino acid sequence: CASSWFASGGASYNEQFF.

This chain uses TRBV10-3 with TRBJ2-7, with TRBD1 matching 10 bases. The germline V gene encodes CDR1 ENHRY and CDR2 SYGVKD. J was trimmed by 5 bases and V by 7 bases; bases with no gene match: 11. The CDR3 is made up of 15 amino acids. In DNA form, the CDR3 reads TGTGCCATCAAAGGCGGGACAGGGGCCGTCAACGAGCAGTACTTC. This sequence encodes CAIKGGTGAVNEQYF.

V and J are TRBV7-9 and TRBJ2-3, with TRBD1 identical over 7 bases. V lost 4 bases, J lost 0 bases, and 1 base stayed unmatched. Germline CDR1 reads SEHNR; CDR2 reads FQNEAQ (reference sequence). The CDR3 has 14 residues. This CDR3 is CASSWGQSTDTQYF. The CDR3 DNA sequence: TGTGCCAGCAGCTGGGGACAGAGCACAGATACGCAGTATTTT.

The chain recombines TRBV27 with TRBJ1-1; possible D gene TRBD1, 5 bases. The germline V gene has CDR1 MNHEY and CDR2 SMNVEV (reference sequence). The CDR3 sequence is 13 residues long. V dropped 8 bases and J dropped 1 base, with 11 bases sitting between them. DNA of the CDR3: TGTGCCAGCTCTGTGAGGGGGAACACTGAAGCTTTCTTT. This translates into CASSVRGNTEAFF.

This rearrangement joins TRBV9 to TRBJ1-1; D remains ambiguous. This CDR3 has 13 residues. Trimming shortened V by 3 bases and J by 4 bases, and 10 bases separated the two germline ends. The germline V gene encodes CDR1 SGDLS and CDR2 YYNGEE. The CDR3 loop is CASSDSLATEAFF. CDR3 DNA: TGTGCCAGCAGCGACAGTTTGGCCACTGAAGCTTTCTTT.

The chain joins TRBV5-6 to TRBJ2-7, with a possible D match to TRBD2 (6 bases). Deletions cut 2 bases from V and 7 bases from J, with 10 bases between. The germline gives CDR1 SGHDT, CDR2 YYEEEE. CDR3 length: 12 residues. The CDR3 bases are TGTGCCAGCAGCTTTTCGGGAGATGAGCAGTACTTC. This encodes CASSFSGDEQYF.

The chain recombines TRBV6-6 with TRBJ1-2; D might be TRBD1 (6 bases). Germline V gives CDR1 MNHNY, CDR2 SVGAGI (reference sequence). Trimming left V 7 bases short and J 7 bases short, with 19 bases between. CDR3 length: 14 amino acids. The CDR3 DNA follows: TGTGCCAGCACCCCCAGGCGGGGGGCGGGTGGCTACACCTTC. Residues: CASTPRRGAGGYTF.